The source of this T cell receptor beta chain is a study of CD8 T cells in Susac syndrome. The multiple sclerosis controls were treatment-naive patients, and their relapsing-remitting disease was stable or active. In germline, CDR1 is SGHAT, CDR2 FQDESV (reference sequence). This CDR3 is 15 amino acids long. V shed 4 bases and J shed 6 bases, with 16 bases lying between them. When the RNA was reverse transcribed, random hexamers were used with an input of about 0.45 to 1 ug. Amplification of the TCR beta CDR3 was carried out by immunoSEQ multiplex PCR, which spanned a total of 54 Vbeta and 13 Jbeta segments. TCRdb used MiXCR to reprocess the immunoSEQ multiplex PCR reads, holding one entry per CDR3 protein. The data show a few hundred thousand distinct CDR3 sequences, around 95% seen once.

Sequenced input: CD4+ T cells from PBMCs. The source of this sequence is a human donor with multiple sclerosis. This sequence joins TRBV11-1 and TRBJ2-1; D is tentatively TRBD1 or TRBD2 (5 bases each). In DNA, the CDR3 is TGTGCCAGCAGCTACACCGGGACGGCCCTCAATGAGCAGTTCTTC. It translates to CASSYTGTALNEQFF. The full variable domain, completed using reference TRBV11-1 and TRBJ2-1, is EAEVAQSPRYKITEKSQAVAFWCDPISGHATLYWYRQILGQGPELLVQFQDESVVDDSQLPKDRFSAERLKGVDSTLKIQPAELGDSAMYLCASSYTGTALNEQFFGPGTRLTVL.